Presented here are 8 T cell receptor beta chains from one specimen sequenced in a study of glioma-infiltrating T cells after dendritic cell vaccination. The method was immunoSEQ multiplex PCR; TCRdb's version includes in-frame clones alone and lacks a portion of them. The data hold 100,000 or so clones, with around 90% observed a single time. The sample's time point: after dendritic cell vaccination, including at tumor progression/relapse. The material was blood, obtained after dendritic cell vaccination. These receptors were collected from a human donor with glioblastoma.

The CDR3 sequence is CASALGQGYGYTF. The CDR3 DNA is TGTGCCAGCGCCCTGGGTCAGGGGTATGGCTACACCTTC. V usage is TRBV6-5 and J usage is TRBJ1-2, with a weak D call TRBD1 (6 bases). Trimming pared 8 bases from V and 5 bases from J, leaving 15 bases between. This CDR3 spans 13 amino acids. The V gene's germline CDR1 is MNHEY and CDR2 SVGAGI.

This chain joins TRBV5-6 and TRBJ2-1, with unresolved D. Germline V gene lookup returns CDR1 SGHDT and CDR2 YYEEEE. The V end was cut by 4 bases, the J end by 7 bases, with 9 bases between. The CDR3 consists of 12 residues. The CDR3 region is CASSRDWNEQFF. The CDR3 nucleotides are TGTGCCAGCAGCCGAGATTGGAATGAGCAGTTCTTC.

The chain joins TRBV6-1 to TRBJ1-1; no clear D. Germline CDR1 MNHNS, CDR2 SASEGT. The V and J ends lost 7 bases and 6 bases respectively, with 15 bases between them. This CDR3 is built from 13 residues. The CDR3 sequence: CASTSGRWAEAFF. The CDR3 coding sequence is TGTGCCAGCACATCAGGAAGGTGGGCTGAAGCTTTCTTT.

This rearrangement joins TRBV5-5 to TRBJ2-2; 14 bases are a match to TRBD2. The CDR3 covers 16 residues. Trimming took 3 bases from V and 6 from J; bases not matched to a gene: 4. Germline V CDR1 and CDR2: SGHKS, YYEKEE (reference sequence). The CDR3 DNA reads TGTGCCAGCAGCTCGACTAGCGGGGGGGGGCCCGGGGAGCTGTTTTTT. This gives the protein CASSSTSGGGPGELFF.

V gene TRBV7-9 combines with J gene TRBJ1-6; unclear D gene. V was cut by 4 bases and J by 14 bases, with 12 bases left in between. CDR3 length: 12 residues. The germline CDR1 and CDR2 sequences are SEHNR and FQNEAQ (reference sequence). The CDR3 DNA reads TGTGCCAGCAGCTCAAATCGGGGAACCCTCCACTTT. It codes for CASSSNRGTLHF.

This chain links TRBV5-1 with TRBJ2-1; a possible D gene is TRBD2 (5 bases). V was cut by 1 base and J by 0 bases, with 8 bases left in between. The CDR3 is 15 amino acids. The germline CDR1 and CDR2 sequences are SGHRS and YFSETQ. This CDR3 is CASSLRGISYNEQFF. The DNA for the CDR3 is TGCGCCAGCAGCTTGAGAGGGATCTCCTACAATGAGCAGTTCTTC.

V usage is TRBV7-6 and J usage is TRBJ2-1, with 10 bases that match TRBD1. CDR1 and CDR2 from the germline V gene are SGHVS and FNYEAQ. This CDR3 is built from 15 residues. Losses at the gene ends were 6 bases for V and 6 bases for J; bases not matched to a gene: 8. The CDR3 bases are TGTGCCAGCAGATTGGGACAGGGGTTTTTCAATGAGCAGTTCTTC. Protein: CASRLGQGFFNEQFF.

This clone has just one count. J is TRBJ1-2 and V is TRBV5-1; TRBD1 matches 9 bases. Germline trimming cut 3 bases from V and 8 bases from J; bases unmatched to any gene: 14. The CDR3 is 16 residues long. Germline V gene lookup returns CDR1 SGHRS and CDR2 YFSETQ. The CDR3 DNA is TGCGCCAGCAGCTGGGGACAGGGTACGCAGACGGGGGGCTACACCTTC. Protein sequence: CASSWGQGTQTGGYTF.